This entry lists 5 T cell receptor beta chains sequenced from one sample in a study of long-term antiretroviral therapy in people with HIV. The run of the v3.0 immunoSEQ assay was at survey level. Clones were read by immunoSEQ multiplex PCR, and TCRdb kept only the in-frame ones, dropping some. This sample carries about 28,000 clones, around four fifths of them seen once, and the ten largest clones take 9.3%. This specimen was unsorted PBMCs, taken 1.5 years before starting antiretroviral therapy. These receptors came from a man aged 18 to 30 with HIV.

V gene TRBV13 combines with J gene TRBJ1-1; D unclear. The V end lost 7 bases, the J end lost 7 bases, and 13 bases lay between the germline ends. CDR1 PRHDT and CDR2 FYEKMQ come from the germline V gene (reference sequence). There are 12 residues in the CDR3. The CDR3 is CASTGLSGEAFF. CDR3 nucleotide sequence: TGTGCCAGCACCGGCTTATCAGGTGAAGCTTTCTTT.

The chain joins TRBV29-1 to TRBJ2-1; 7 bases are a match to TRBD2. Germline CDR1 reads SQVTM; CDR2 reads ANQGSEA. V lost 4 bases, J lost 0 bases, and 3 bases stayed unmatched. CDR3 length: 14 residues. CDR3 nucleotide sequence: TGCAGCGTTGCCCGGACTAGCTCCTACAATGAGCAGTTCTTC. Translating it yields CSVARTSSYNEQFF.

V and J are TRBV19 and TRBJ2-5; D unresolved. Germline loops: CDR1 LNHDA, CDR2 SQIVND (reference sequence). V gave up 4 bases and J gave up 9 bases, with 18 bases separating them. The CDR3 spans 14 residues. This CDR3 reads CASSNADPGVAQYF. Written as DNA, the CDR3 is TGTGCCAGTAGTAACGCGGACCCTGGGGTGGCCCAGTACTTC.

The chain combines TRBV12-5 with TRBJ2-2, with 10 bases identical to TRBD2. Per germline, CDR1 LGHNT and CDR2 FRNRAP. The CDR3 loop spans 17 amino acids. The trim removed 6 bases at V and 3 bases at J, leaving 10 bases unmatched. The CDR3 DNA reads as TGTGCTAGTGGCTCACCTCTAGCGGGGGCCTACACCGGGGAGCTGTTTTTT. It translates to CASGSPLAGAYTGELFF.

The chain couples TRBV6-1 to TRBJ2-7; 11 bases map to TRBD2. CDR1 MNHNS and CDR2 SASEGT come from the germline V gene. This CDR3 region has 16 residues. V shed 4 bases, J shed 1 base, and the junction held 6 bases outside the gene matches. The CDR3 nucleotides are TGTGCCAGCAGTGGGTATCTAGCGGGGGGATCCTACGAGCAGTACTTC. Translating it yields CASSGYLAGGSYEQYF.